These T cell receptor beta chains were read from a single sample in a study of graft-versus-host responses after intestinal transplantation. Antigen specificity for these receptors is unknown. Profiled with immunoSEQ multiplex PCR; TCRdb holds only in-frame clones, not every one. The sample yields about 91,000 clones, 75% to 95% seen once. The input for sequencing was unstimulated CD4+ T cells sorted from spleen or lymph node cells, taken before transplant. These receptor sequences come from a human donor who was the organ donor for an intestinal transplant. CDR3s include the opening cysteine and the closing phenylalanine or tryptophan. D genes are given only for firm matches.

CDR3aa: CASSAGTSGRFFNEQFF
CDR3nt: TGTGCCAGCAGCGCCGGGACTAGCGGGAGGTTTTTCAATGAGCAGTTCTTC
v_gene: TRBV9
d_gene: TRBD2
len: 17
j_gene: TRBJ2-1

CDR3aa: CAISPGFHNEQFF
CDR3nt: TGTGCCATCAGCCCGGGGTTCCATAATGAGCAGTTCTTC
v_gene: TRBV10-3
d_gene: .
len: 13
j_gene: TRBJ2-1

CDR3aa: CASSPNKLSTDTQYF
CDR3nt: TGTGCCAGCAGCCCGAATAAACTCAGCACAGATACGCAGTATTTT
v_gene: TRBV5-4
d_gene: .
len: 15
j_gene: TRBJ2-3

CDR3aa: CASSTPGTGAPRGNQPQHF
CDR3nt: TGTGCCAGTAGTACCCCCGGGACAGGGGCCCCTAGGGGCAATCAGCCCCAGCATTTT
v_gene: TRBV19
d_gene: TRBD1
len: 19
j_gene: TRBJ1-5

CDR3aa: CASSGYAGAKYEQYF
CDR3nt: TGTGCCAGCAGTGGGTACGCGGGAGCTAAGTACGAGCAGTACTTC
v_gene: TRBV25-1
d_gene: TRBD2
len: 15
j_gene: TRBJ2-7

CDR3aa: CASSPLDLAQETQYF
CDR3nt: TGTGCCAGCAGCCCCCTGGACCTAGCCCAAGAGACCCAGTACTTC
v_gene: TRBV7-8
d_gene: .
len: 15
j_gene: TRBJ2-5

CDR3aa: CASSQYLGSETQYF
CDR3nt: TGCGCCAGCAGCCAATACCTCGGGTCGGAGACCCAGTACTTC
v_gene: TRBV4-1
d_gene: .
len: 14
j_gene: TRBJ2-5

CDR3aa: CASSLHGVGGLNTEAFF
CDR3nt: TGTGCCAGCTCGCTCCACGGGGTTGGGGGGTTGAACACTGAAGCTTTCTTT
v_gene: TRBV18
d_gene: .
len: 17
j_gene: TRBJ1-1

CDR3aa: CASSLQQNTEAFF
CDR3nt: TGTGCCAGCTCCTTACAGCAGAACACTGAAGCTTTCTTT
v_gene: TRBV18
d_gene: .
len: 13
j_gene: TRBJ1-1

CDR3aa: CASSGLAGGGTDTQYF
CDR3nt: TGTGCCAGCAGCGGACTAGCGGGAGGCGGGACAGATACGCAGTATTTT
v_gene: TRBV7-9
d_gene: TRBD2
len: 16
j_gene: TRBJ2-3